A single sample is the source of the 16 T cell receptor beta chains below, sequenced in a study of shared clonotypes between healthy human individuals. Only in-frame clones appear in the TCRdb table, and some are missing; sequencing was by immunoSEQ multiplex PCR. Among hundreds of thousands of clones listed, roughly 70% were seen once. Sequenced sample: memory CD4+ T cells sorted from blood. Indicated subset: CD45RA-negative fraction. These receptors all come from a young woman in good health.

The gene calls are TRBV11-3 and TRBJ2-1; no clear D. Trimming left V 1 base short and J 7 bases short, with 14 bases between. In germline, CDR1 is SGHNT, CDR2 YENEEA. This CDR3 has 15 amino acids. The CDR3, as DNA: TGTGCCAGCAGCTTAGGACCTTCCTCGTCGAATGAGCAGTTCTTC. It is translated as CASSLGPSSSNEQFF. Full variable domain (missing parts from reference TRBV11-3 and TRBJ2-1): EAGVVQSPRYKIIEKKQPVAFWCNPISGHNTLYWYLQNLGQGPELLIRYENEEAVDDSQLPKDRFSAERLKGVDSTLKIQPAELGDSAVYLCASSLGPSSSNEQFFGPGTRLTVL.

The gene calls are TRBV18 and TRBJ2-5; TRBD2 might be the D (5 bases). Germline V gene lookup returns CDR1 KGHSH and CDR2 LQKENI. The V and J ends lost 4 bases and 1 base respectively, with 10 bases between them. The CDR3 is 14 residues long. The CDR3 nucleotides are TGTGCCAGCTCACTCGCCCGGGGCCAAGAGACCCAGTACTTC. This encodes CASSLARGQETQYF.

This clone has a handful of counts. The chain joins TRBV7-9 to TRBJ1-4; 10 bases line up with TRBD1. The CDR3 has 17 residues. The V gene's germline CDR1 is SEHNR and CDR2 FQNEAQ (reference sequence). Trimming cost V 5 bases and J 3 bases; bases outside gene matches: 9. The CDR3, as DNA: TGTGCCAGCAGCCTACCGGGACAGGGGTCTCCTAATGAAAAACTGTTTTTT. Translating gives CASSLPGQGSPNEKLFF.

The chain links TRBV19 to TRBJ1-5, with unresolved D. This CDR3 is built from 15 residues. Looked up from germline, CDR1 is LNHDA and CDR2 is SQIVND (reference sequence). Trimming cost V 8 bases and J 0 bases, with 14 bases left between them. The CDR3 sequence: CASCMTTDSNQPQHF. In DNA, the CDR3 is TGTGCCAGTTGCATGACGACGGATAGCAATCAGCCCCAGCATTTT.

This clone appeared a few times. The chain recombines TRBV6-1 with TRBJ1-5; 7 bases match TRBD1. V gave up 4 bases and J gave up 2 bases; unmatched junction bases: 5. CDR1 MNHNS and CDR2 SASEGT come from the germline V gene. The CDR3 totals 15 residues. Written as DNA, the CDR3 is TGTGCCAGCAGTGGAGGGGGCGCTCGCAATCAGCCCCAGCATTTT. As protein: CASSGGGARNQPQHF.

The chain uses TRBV11-2 and TRBJ2-3; no reliable D call. Germline V lookup: CDR1 SGHAT, CDR2 FQNNGV. Trimming shortened V by 1 base and J by 6 bases, and 17 bases separated the two germline ends. CDR3 size: 16 residues. For the CDR3, the DNA is TGTGCCAGCAGCTTAGGCCGGACGGACGGGTGGGATACGCAGTATTTT. Amino acids: CASSLGRTDGWDTQYF.

This chain uses TRBV19 with TRBJ1-5, with TRBD1 matching over 7 bases. The CDR3 extends over 14 amino acids. CDR1 is LNHDA, CDR2 SQIVND, per germline (reference sequence). The J segment lost 6 bases and the V segment lost 6 bases, leaving 8 bases of the junction unmatched. The CDR3 reads CASSDRELGQPQHF. The DNA for the CDR3 is TGTGCCAGTAGCGACAGGGAGTTAGGTCAGCCCCAGCATTTT.

This chain connects TRBV5-1 to TRBJ2-5, with TRBD2 matching 13 bases. This CDR3 region has 17 residues. Germline V gene sequence: CDR1 SGHRS, CDR2 YFSETQ. V trimming: 0 bases; J trimming: 8 bases; junction bases outside the gene matches: 10. In DNA, the CDR3 is TGCGCCAGCAGCTTGGAAACTAGCGGGAGGGCCAGCGGAACCCAGTACTTC. This codes for CASSLETSGRASGTQYF.

This clone was found once. This chain joins TRBV5-6 and TRBJ2-1; TRBD2 agrees at 12 bases. Trimming cost V 4 bases and J 9 bases; bases outside gene matches: 5. The CDR3 is made up of 14 amino acids. The V gene's germline CDR1 is SGHDT and CDR2 YYEEEE. For the CDR3, the DNA is TGTGCCAGCAGCCAGGGACTAGCGGGTAGTGAGCAGTTCTTC. Translation: CASSQGLAGSEQFF. Full variable domain (rest looked up from reference TRBV5-6 and TRBJ2-1): DAGVTQSPTHLIKTRGQQVTLRCSPKSGHDTVSWYQQALGQGPQFIFQYYEEEERQRGNFPDRFSGHQFPNYSSELNVNALLLGDSALYLCASSQGLAGSEQFFGPGTRLTVL.

This clone was recorded a few times. The chain uses TRBV4-1 and TRBJ1-1; no clear D. Between the trimmed V and J ends, which lost 0 bases and 5 bases, there was a span of 10 bases. Germline CDR1 reads MGHRA; CDR2 reads YSYEKL. This CDR3 is 14 amino acids long. As DNA, the CDR3 is TGCGCCAGCAGCCAAGAACCTCTCTGGACTGAAGCTTTCTTT. As protein: CASSQEPLWTEAFF.

CDR3 bases: TGTGCCAGCAGCTTGGATAGGATGGGGCTGGGTAAAGAGACCCAGTACTTC. Translating it yields CASSLDRMGLGKETQYF. The chain joins TRBV5-4 to TRBJ2-5, with D perhaps matching TRBD1 (5 bases). The V end was cut by 0 bases, the J end by 3 bases, with 18 bases between. The CDR3 loop spans 17 amino acids. Germline loops: CDR1 SGHNT, CDR2 YYREEE (reference sequence). Full variable domain (remainder filled in from reference TRBV5-4 and TRBJ2-5): ETGVTQSPTHLIKTRGQQVTLRCSSQSGHNTVSWYQQALGQGPQFIFQYYREEENGRGNFPPRFSGLQFPNYSSELNVNALELDDSALYLCASSLDRMGLGKETQYFGPGTRLLVL.

This clone has ten or more counts. The rearrangement links TRBV11-2 to TRBJ1-3; D is ambiguous. This CDR3 has 14 residues. Between the trimmed V and J ends, which lost 6 bases and 8 bases, there was a span of 17 bases. Looked up from germline, CDR1 is SGHAT and CDR2 is FQNNGV. This chain's CDR3 is CASRGDGPVDTIYF. In DNA form, the CDR3 reads TGTGCCAGCAGGGGCGACGGGCCGGTGGACACCATATATTTT.

The chain combines TRBV9 with TRBJ2-3; 7 nucleotides line up with TRBD1. With 1 base clipped from V and 4 bases from J, the junction kept 6 bases outside the gene matches. The CDR3 consists of 15 residues. Per germline, CDR1 SGDLS and CDR2 YYNGEE. The CDR3 DNA follows: TGTGCCAGCAGCGTAAGGACAGGAAAGGCAGATACGCAGTATTTT. Translation: CASSVRTGKADTQYF.

This rearrangement joins TRBV30 to TRBJ1-1, with 7 nucleotides matching TRBD1. The V gene end was trimmed by 4 bases and the J gene end by 0 bases; junction bases not matched to a gene: 11. Germline CDR1 reads GTSNPN; CDR2 reads SVGIG (reference sequence). The CDR3 contains 16 residues. As DNA, the CDR3 is TGTGCCTGGAAGTTCCAGGGGGGATTGATGAACACTGAAGCTTTCTTT. It translates to CAWKFQGGLMNTEAFF.

Concerning this clone itself: The identical CDR3 is also encoded by other nucleotide sequences in the sample. This rearrangement joins TRBV5-1 to TRBJ2-1; D possibly corresponds to TRBD2 (5 bases). The germline V gene encodes CDR1 SGHRS and CDR2 YFSETQ. The CDR3 is 15 amino acids. Trimming pared 0 bases from V and 4 bases from J, leaving 11 bases between. DNA of the CDR3: TGCGCCAGCAGCTTGGGGACTGCGAGTTACAATGAGCAGTTCTTC. It codes for CASSLGTASYNEQFF.

This clone was seen more than once but under ten times. The sample carries other DNA sequences with the same CDR3. This chain links TRBV7-3 with TRBJ2-2; D is uncertain. The V end lost 3 bases, the J end lost 2 bases, and 1 base lay between the germline ends. The length of the CDR3 is 12 residues. Germline V gene data show CDR1 as SGHTA and CDR2 as FQGTGA. Here the CDR3 reads CASSFNTGELFF. The CDR3 nucleotides are TGTGCCAGCAGCTTCAACACCGGGGAGCTGTTTTTT.